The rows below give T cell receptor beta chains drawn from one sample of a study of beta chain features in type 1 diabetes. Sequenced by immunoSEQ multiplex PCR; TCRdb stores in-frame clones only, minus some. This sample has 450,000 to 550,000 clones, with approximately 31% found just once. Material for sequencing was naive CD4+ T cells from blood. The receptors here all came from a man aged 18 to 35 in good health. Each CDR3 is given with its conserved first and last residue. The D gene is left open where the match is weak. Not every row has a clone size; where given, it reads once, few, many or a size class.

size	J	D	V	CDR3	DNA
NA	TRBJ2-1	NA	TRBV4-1	CASSQPRVRYNEQFF	TGCGCCAGCAGCCAGCCGAGGGTCCGCTACAATGAGCAGTTCTTC
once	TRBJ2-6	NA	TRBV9	CASSTWGANVLTF	TGTGCCAGCAGCACCTGGGGGGCCAACGTCCTGACTTTC
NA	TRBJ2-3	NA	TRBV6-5	CASSPLTADTQYF	TGTGCCAGCAGCCCCTTGACAGCCGATACGCAGTATTTT
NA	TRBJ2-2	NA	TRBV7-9	CASSLALFTNTGELFF	TGTGCCAGCAGCTTAGCCCTCTTTACGAACACCGGGGAGCTGTTTTTT
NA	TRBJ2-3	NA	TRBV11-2	CASSPRGTDTQYF	TGTGCCAGCAGCCCCAGGGGTACAGATACGCAGTATTTT
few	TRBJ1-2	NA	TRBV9	CASSENSAHYGYTF	TGTGCCAGCAGCGAGAACAGCGCCCACTATGGCTACACCTTC
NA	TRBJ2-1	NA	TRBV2	CASSEAGRDGEQFF	TGTGCCAGCAGTGAAGCGGGACGGGACGGTGAGCAGTTCTTC
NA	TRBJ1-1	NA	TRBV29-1	CSVGSRGANTEAFF	TGCAGCGTTGGGTCCCGGGGGGCGAACACTGAAGCTTTCTTT
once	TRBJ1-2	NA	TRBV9	CASSVAGGDYGYTF	TGTGCCAGCAGCGTAGCTGGAGGGGACTATGGCTACACCTTC
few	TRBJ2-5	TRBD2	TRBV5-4	CASSRAGSHLETQYF	TGTGCCAGCAGCCGAGCGGGGTCTCATTTAGAGACCCAGTACTTC
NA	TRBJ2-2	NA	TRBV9	CASSAGANTGELFF	TGTGCCAGCAGCGCCGGGGCGAACACCGGGGAGCTGTTTTTT
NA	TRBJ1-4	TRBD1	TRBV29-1	CSVEDWSIDRVGKLFF	TGCAGCGTTGAAGATTGGAGTATAGACAGGGTGGGAAAACTGTTTTTT
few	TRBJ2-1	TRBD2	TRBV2	CASSRSGSSYNEQFF	TGTGCCAGCAGTCGTAGCGGGAGCTCCTACAATGAGCAGTTCTTC
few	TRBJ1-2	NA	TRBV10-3	CAISDPAGTF	TGTGCCATCAGTGACCCGGCAGGAACCTTC
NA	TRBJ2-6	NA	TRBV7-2	CASSKASGANVLTF	TGTGCCAGCAGCAAGGCCTCTGGGGCCAACGTCCTGACTTTC
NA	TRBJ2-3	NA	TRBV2	CASSQGTDTQYF	TGTGCCAGCAGTCAGGGAACAGATACGCAGTATTTT